Shown below are 6 T cell receptor beta chains from a single sample sequenced in a study of cytomegalovirus exposure and HLA in healthy donors. TCRdb's table, derived via immunoSEQ multiplex PCR, lists solely in-frame clones and lacks some. This table has 100,000 to 120,000 clones, around 85% appearing once. Sequencing was done on a sample of PBMCs. These TCRs come from a woman aged 18-35 years in good health and CMV-seronegative.

This chain joins TRBV2 and TRBJ2-3; the D gene is possibly TRBD1 (6 bases). CDR3 length: 13 amino acids. V was clipped by 6 bases and J by 7 bases, with 14 bases between them. From germline, CDR1 is SNHLY and CDR2 FYNNEI. CDR3: CASSTQGSNTQYF. The CDR3 bases are TGTGCCAGCAGCACCCAGGGGTCGAATACGCAGTATTTT. The whole variable domain, remainder taken from reference TRBV2 and TRBJ2-3, is EPEVTQTPSHQVTQMGQEVILRCVPISNHLYFYWYRQILGQKVEFLVSFYNNEISEKSEIFDDQFSVERPDGSNFTLKIRSTKLEDSAMYFCASSTQGSNTQYFGPGTRLTVL.

V is TRBV27 and J is TRBJ2-1, with a tentative D call TRBD1 (6 bases). Trimming cost V 2 bases and J 8 bases, with 10 bases left between them. This CDR3 is built from 13 residues. The germline gives CDR1 MNHEY, CDR2 SMNVEV (reference sequence). The CDR3 loop is CASSLRGYHEQFF. CDR3 sequence (DNA): TGTGCCAGCAGTTTAAGGGGGTACCATGAGCAGTTCTTC.

The J gene is TRBJ1-1, the V gene TRBV13; TRBD1 agrees at 10 bases. The junction had 14 bases not matched to a gene; V was cut back by 6 bases and J by 4 bases. The CDR3 contains 17 residues. The V gene's germline CDR1 is PRHDT and CDR2 FYEKMQ (reference sequence). CDR3 DNA sequence: TGTGCCAGCAGAAGGCCGGGACAGGGGTTAGGTGGCACTGAAGCTTTCTTT. Translation: CASRRPGQGLGGTEAFF. Full variable domain (remainder filled in from reference TRBV13 and TRBJ1-1): AAGVIQSPRHLIKEKRETATLKCYPIPRHDTVYWYQQGPGQDPQFLISFYEKMQSDKGSIPDRFSAQQFSDYHSELNMSSLELGDSALYFCASRRPGQGLGGTEAFFGQGTRLTVV.

The chain combines TRBV6-1 with TRBJ2-1; unclear D gene. Germline V gene sequence: CDR1 MNHNS, CDR2 SASEGT. The CDR3 has 15 amino acids. V shed 6 bases and J shed 0 bases, with 12 bases lying between them. The CDR3: CASRDLGSSYNEQFF. For the CDR3, the DNA is TGTGCCAGCAGAGACCTAGGTAGCTCCTACAATGAGCAGTTCTTC.

The rearrangement joins TRBV21-1 to TRBJ1-2; the table's D gene call, TRBD1, was not cross checked with the DNA. TRBV21-1 has pseudogene status. The CDR3 is 14 residues long. DNA for the CDR3: TGTGCCAGCAGTCCCCCGGCAGGGATATATGGCTACACCTTC. It translates to CASSPPAGIYGYTF.

In its sample, this clone was seen a few times. The chain combines TRBV6-5 with TRBJ2-5; no definite D call. The CDR3 loop spans 16 amino acids. Germline CDR1 is MNHEY and CDR2 is SVGAGI. Deletions cut 4 bases from V and 5 bases from J, with 20 bases between. The CDR3 DNA follows: TGTGCCAGCAGTTCTCCCCCCGATGGGTCTAGGGAGACCCAGTACTTC. Its translation is CASSSPPDGSRETQYF.